The next 32 T cell receptor beta chains were all read from a single sample in a study of blood T cell repertoires in COVID-19. Clones were read by immunoSEQ multiplex PCR, and TCRdb kept only the in-frame ones, dropping some. This table has roughly 150,000 clones, around four fifths appearing once. Sequences were obtained from peripheral blood. The source of these receptors is a woman aged 80 or over with COVID-19, enrolled during active disease.

The V gene is TRBV15, the J gene TRBJ2-1; 9 positions agree with TRBD2. Germline V CDR1 and CDR2: LNHNV, YYDKDF (reference sequence). V was clipped by 0 bases and J by 5 bases; unmatched bases: 11. The CDR3 extends over 18 amino acids. CDR3 bases: TGTGCCACCAGCAGAGAAGTGGAGAGCGGGGGGCGTAACAATGAGCAGTTCTTC. As protein: CATSREVESGGRNNEQFF.

This clone was recorded once. The rearrangement joins TRBV3-1 (or the pseudogene TRBV3-2) to TRBJ1-1, with TRBD1 identical over 7 bases. The CDR3 spans 16 residues. V lost 5 bases to trimming and J lost 0 bases; unmatched junction nucleotides: 9. Germline V gives CDR1 LGHDT, CDR2 YNNKEL (reference sequence). This CDR3 is CASSAPGQIMNTEAFF. DNA of the CDR3: TGTGCCAGCAGCGCACCGGGACAGATCATGAACACTGAAGCTTTCTTT.

The gene calls are TRBV28 and TRBJ1-1; 7 nucleotides align to TRBD1. Germline V CDR1 and CDR2: MDHEN, SYDVKM. Unmatched junction bases numbered 8, after V lost 5 bases and J lost 2 bases. This CDR3 contains 15 residues. The CDR3 DNA reads as TGTGCCAGCAGTGAACCGGGACAGCTCAACACTGAAGCTTTCTTT. It encodes CASSEPGQLNTEAFF.

V is TRBV5-4 and J is TRBJ1-5, with D possibly being TRBD1 (5 bases). The V gene's germline CDR1 is SGHNT and CDR2 YYREEE (reference sequence). V was cut by 0 bases and J by 7 bases, with 8 bases left in between. This CDR3 is built from 13 residues. CDR3 sequence reads: CASSLGPGQPQHF. Here the CDR3 DNA reads TGTGCCAGCAGCTTGGGGCCAGGGCAGCCCCAGCATTTT.

The chain uses TRBV6-5 and TRBJ1-1; 7 bases agree with TRBD1. The J segment lost 8 bases and the V segment lost 5 bases, leaving 11 bases of the junction unmatched. CDR1 and CDR2 from the germline V gene are MNHEY and SVGAGI. The CDR3 is 14 residues long. CDR3: CASSTKQGTVEAFF. For the CDR3, the DNA is TGTGCCAGCAGTACCAAGCAGGGGACAGTGGAAGCTTTCTTT.

The chain combines TRBV2 with TRBJ2-5; TRBD1 aligns across 10 bases. This CDR3 contains 15 residues. In germline, CDR1 is SNHLY, CDR2 FYNNEI. With 4 bases clipped from V and 5 bases from J, the junction kept 7 bases outside the gene matches. CDR3 in amino acids: CASSGDRGGEETQYF. CDR3 sequence (DNA): TGTGCCAGCAGTGGGGACAGGGGCGGAGAGGAGACCCAGTACTTC.

This clone was seen more than once but under ten times. This chain links TRBV27 with TRBJ1-4; TRBD1 matches at 10 bases. J lost 8 bases, V lost 6 bases, and 12 bases had no gene match. The germline V gene has CDR1 MNHEY and CDR2 SMNVEV (reference sequence). The CDR3 covers 16 residues. CDR3 residues: CASRTAHDRGREKLFF. CDR3 DNA sequence: TGTGCCAGCAGGACGGCCCATGACAGGGGGCGAGAAAAACTGTTTTTT.

The rearrangement uses TRBV9 and TRBJ2-3; TRBD2 agrees at 14 bases. Germline assignment: CDR1 SGDLS and CDR2 YYNGEE. V shed 3 bases, J shed 3 bases, and the junction held 6 bases outside the gene matches. CDR3 length: 17 amino acids. CDR3 loop: CASSGGTSGSLTDTQYF. The CDR3 DNA sequence: TGTGCCAGCAGCGGCGGGACTAGCGGGAGTCTGACAGATACGCAGTATTTT.

The chain couples TRBV28 to TRBJ2-2; D possibly corresponds to TRBD1 (7 bases). V lost 6 bases and J lost 2, with 22 bases in between. Germline V lookup: CDR1 MDHEN, CDR2 SYDVKM. This CDR3 spans 18 amino acids. CDR3: CASSPGTPRGANTGELFF. CDR3 bases: TGTGCCAGCAGCCCGGGGACTCCCAGGGGGGCCAACACCGGGGAGCTGTTTTTT.

This rearrangement joins TRBV6-5 to TRBJ2-3, with D perhaps TRBD2 (6 bases). Trimming took 8 bases from V and 6 from J, leaving 15 bases between them. CDR1 and CDR2 (germline): MNHEY, SVGAGI. The length of the CDR3 is 13 residues. The CDR3 sequence: CASLPPGGDTQYF. The CDR3 DNA reads as TGTGCCAGCCTACCCCCTGGGGGGGATACGCAGTATTTT.

The J gene is TRBJ1-5, the V gene TRBV19; D is ambiguous. V lost 3 bases and J lost 11, with 17 bases in between. The CDR3 loop spans 14 amino acids. The V gene's germline CDR1 is LNHDA and CDR2 SQIVND (reference sequence). Here the CDR3 reads CASSMKAERVAQHF. CDR3 sequence (DNA): TGTGCCAGTAGTATGAAGGCGGAGAGGGTGGCCCAGCATTTT.

The chain is built from TRBV7-2 and TRBJ2-2, with 15 nucleotides matching TRBD2. The CDR3 runs 19 residues. Trimming cost V 1 base and J 1 base; bases outside gene matches: 4. Germline V lookup: CDR1 SGHTA, CDR2 FQGNSA. As DNA, the CDR3 is TGTGCCAGCAGCTTAGGATGGACTAGCGGGAGGGGGAACACCGGGGAGCTGTTTTTT. Amino acids: CASSLGWTSGRGNTGELFF.

The J gene is TRBJ1-1, the V gene TRBV5-5; no clear D. CDR3 size: 14 residues. From germline, CDR1 is SGHKS and CDR2 YYEKEE (reference sequence). Trimming removed 0 bases at V and 1 base at J, with 7 bases between. Here the CDR3 DNA reads TGTGCCAGCAGCTTGGGACGGGGGAACACTGAAGCTTTCTTT. Amino acids: CASSLGRGNTEAFF.

The V and J genes are TRBV13 and TRBJ2-3; TRBD2 aligns across 8 bases. The CDR3 is 15 residues long. V shed 1 base, J shed 5 bases, and the junction held 5 bases outside the gene matches. The V gene's germline CDR1 is PRHDT and CDR2 FYEKMQ (reference sequence). The CDR3: CASSLVLLAGDTQYF. CDR3 DNA sequence: TGTGCCAGCAGCTTAGTCCTCCTAGCGGGAGATACGCAGTATTTT.

The chain combines TRBV5-1 with TRBJ2-3, with 8 nucleotides matching TRBD2. V lost 7 bases to trimming and J lost 5 bases; unmatched junction nucleotides: 9. CDR3 length: 14 residues. The germline V gene has CDR1 SGHRS and CDR2 YFSETQ. Written as DNA, the CDR3 is TGCGCCAGCCATCCCGGGGGGGCGAAAGATACGCAGTATTTT. Its protein product is CASHPGGAKDTQYF.

This clone was counted between two and nine times. V gene TRBV12-3 or TRBV12-4 combines with J gene TRBJ2-6, with D hard to call. V was pared by 3 bases and J by 4 bases, with 4 bases between. CDR3 length: 13 amino acids. The CDR3 region has the DNA TGTGCCAGCAGTTTCGGGGGGGCCAACGTCCTGACTTTC. Its protein product is CASSFGGANVLTF.

V and J are TRBV3-1 (or the pseudogene TRBV3-2) and TRBJ2-7; possibly TRBD1 or TRBD2 for D (8 bases each). The closer fit of TRBJ2-5 to the DNA end suggests the J call may be wrong. In germline, CDR1 is LGHDT, CDR2 YNNKEL (reference sequence). The CDR3 sequence is 14 residues long. CDR3 sequence reads: CASSRQGAGGTQYF. The CDR3 DNA follows: TGTGCCAGCAGCCGCCAGGGGGCGGGAGGGACCCAGTACTTC.

The chain uses TRBV28 and TRBJ1-5, with TRBD1 identical over 9 bases. CDR1 and CDR2 from the germline V gene are MDHEN and SYDVKM. With V trimmed by 5 bases and J by 6 bases, 5 bases remained unmatched. The CDR3 is 14 residues long. The CDR3 DNA sequence: TGTGCCAGCAGTACAGGGGGCGCGGGTCAGCCCCAGCATTTT. Translating gives CASSTGGAGQPQHF.

The chain carries TRBV5-8 and TRBJ1-6, with D possibly being TRBD1 (5 bases). V lost 2 bases and J lost 13, with 7 bases in between. The CDR3 has 11 amino acids. Germline values: CDR1 SGHTS, CDR2 YDEGEE. CDR3 sequence (DNA): TGTGCCAGCAGCTTAGGGGCCCCCCTCCACTTT. The encoded protein is CASSLGAPLHF.

This chain links TRBV6-1 with TRBJ2-3, with D maybe TRBD1 (5 bases). V was cut by 2 bases and J by 6 bases, with 18 bases left in between. The CDR3 totals 16 residues. Looked up from germline, CDR1 is MNHNS and CDR2 is SASEGT. This CDR3 is CASSETPTGKLDTQYF. CDR3 nucleotides: TGTGCCAGCAGTGAAACTCCCACAGGAAAGTTGGATACGCAGTATTTT.

V is TRBV6-5 and J is TRBJ1-1, with no clear D. Germline V gene data show CDR1 as MNHEY and CDR2 as SVGAGI. This CDR3 spans 12 amino acids. Trimming cost V 7 bases and J 7 bases, with 13 bases left between them. The CDR3 region has the DNA TGTGCCAGCAATGTACCGGGTCTTGAAGCTTTCTTT. Amino acids: CASNVPGLEAFF.

The chain links TRBV10-3 to TRBJ1-4; tentatively, D is TRBD1 (6 bases). CDR3 length: 13 residues. Trimming took off 8 bases at V and 7 bases at J, with 14 bases between the two ends. Germline CDR1 and CDR2: ENHRY and SYGVKD. The CDR3 DNA reads TGTGCCATCGGGGAGGGGGTCGGTGAAAAACTGTTTTTT. Its protein product is CAIGEGVGEKLFF.

Concerning this clone itself: This sample also contains other DNA sequences that code for the same CDR3. V and J are TRBV18 and TRBJ1-5, with D possibly being TRBD1 (5 bases). Per germline, CDR1 KGHSH and CDR2 LQKENI. V shed 0 bases and J shed 2 bases, with 11 bases lying between them. This CDR3 is 16 amino acids long. The DNA of the CDR3 is TGTGCCAGCTCACCACCGGGGAGGGGTGGCAATCAGCCCCAGCATTTT. Its protein is CASSPPGRGGNQPQHF.

CDR3 DNA sequence: TGTGCCAGCAGATACCGGGACTTTAGCACAGATACGCAGTATTTT. Its protein product is CASRYRDFSTDTQYF. The chain employs TRBV2 and TRBJ2-3; TRBD2 is a possible D gene (6 bases). The ends were cut back, 6 bases at V and 0 bases at J, with 13 bases in the middle. The germline V gene has CDR1 SNHLY and CDR2 FYNNEI. This CDR3 is 15 amino acids long.

The rearrangement links TRBV7-2 to TRBJ1-4; a weak D match, TRBD1 (5 bases). The CDR3 covers 15 residues. Trimming took off 2 bases at V and 1 base at J, with 8 bases between the two ends. CDR1 and CDR2 (germline): SGHTA, FQGNSA. For the CDR3, the DNA is TGTGCCAGCAGCTTAATGGGGCTAACTAATGAAAAACTGTTTTTT. Amino acids: CASSLMGLTNEKLFF.

This rearrangement joins TRBV19 to TRBJ2-2; TRBD2 might be the D (6 bases). With 3 bases removed from V and 6 bases from J, the gap between germline ends came to 11 bases. The CDR3 extends over 14 amino acids. Germline-derived CDR1 and CDR2 are LNHDA and SQIVND (reference sequence). The CDR3 loop reads CASSISGGSGELFF. CDR3 DNA: TGTGCCAGTAGTATTTCTGGGGGGTCCGGGGAGCTGTTTTTT.

The gene calls are TRBV4-1 and TRBJ2-7; D ambiguous. Trimming left V 1 base short and J 2 bases short, with 9 bases between. CDR3 length equals 14 residues. Germline V gene data show CDR1 as MGHRA and CDR2 as YSYEKL. The CDR3 loop reads CASSQAGQAYEQYF. The CDR3 bases are TGCGCCAGCAGCCAAGCAGGCCAGGCCTACGAGCAGTACTTC.

The rearrangement links TRBV5-1 to TRBJ2-5; 7 bases agree with TRBD1. The CDR3 sequence is 13 residues long. J gave up 14 bases and V 4 bases, and 14 bases lay outside the gene matches. Germline values: CDR1 SGHRS, CDR2 YFSETQ. The CDR3 is CASSPGTDYDPYF. The CDR3 DNA reads as TGCGCCAGCAGCCCCGGGACAGACTATGACCCCTACTTC.

The chain uses TRBV6-5 and TRBJ2-7, with D perhaps TRBD1 (6 bases). CDR1 MNHEY and CDR2 SVGAGI come from the germline V gene. The CDR3 totals 13 residues. V was cut by 2 bases and J by 9 bases, with 14 bases left in between. The CDR3 reads CASSYATGYRQYF. In nucleotides, the CDR3 is TGTGCCAGCAGTTACGCAACAGGGTATAGGCAGTACTTC.

This clone is a singleton in its sample. This sequence joins TRBV3-1 (or the pseudogene TRBV3-2) and TRBJ2-2, with 7 nucleotides matching TRBD1. The germline V gene has CDR1 LGHDT and CDR2 YNNKEL (reference sequence). The trim removed 8 bases at V and 9 bases at J, leaving 9 bases unmatched. The CDR3 loop spans 13 amino acids. CDR3 nucleotide sequence: TGTGCCAGCGGCCGAGGGGGCTCCAGGGAGCTGTTTTTT. Translated: CASGRGGSRELFF.

The V and J genes are TRBV18 and TRBJ2-5; 8 positions match TRBD2. CDR3 length equals 19 residues. After removal of 1 base from V and 4 bases from J, the junction contained 17 bases not matched to a gene. Germline V CDR1 and CDR2: KGHSH, LQKENI. CDR3 nucleotide sequence: TGTGCCAGCTCACCACTGAGCGGACTAGCCTCCTCGGTGGGAGAGACCCAGTACTTC. Translation gives CASSPLSGLASSVGETQYF.

In this sample, this clone turned up a few times. This sequence joins TRBV5-1 and TRBJ2-2, with D uncertain. This CDR3 comprises 16 residues. Trimming cost V 0 bases and J 0 bases, with 9 bases left between them. Germline V gene data show CDR1 as SGHRS and CDR2 as YFSETQ. The CDR3 sequence: CASSLVADANTGELFF. CDR3 nucleotides: TGCGCCAGCAGCTTGGTGGCAGATGCGAACACCGGGGAGCTGTTTTTT.